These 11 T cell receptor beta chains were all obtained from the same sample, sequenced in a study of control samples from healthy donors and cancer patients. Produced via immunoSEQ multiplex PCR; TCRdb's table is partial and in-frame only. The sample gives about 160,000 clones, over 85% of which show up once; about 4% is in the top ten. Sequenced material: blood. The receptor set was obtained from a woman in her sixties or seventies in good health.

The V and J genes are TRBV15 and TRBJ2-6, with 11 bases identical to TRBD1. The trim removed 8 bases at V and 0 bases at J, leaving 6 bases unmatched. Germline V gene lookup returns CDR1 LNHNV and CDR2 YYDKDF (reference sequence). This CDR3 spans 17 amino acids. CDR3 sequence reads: CATDRTGGHSGANVLTF. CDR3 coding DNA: TGTGCCACCGACCGGACAGGGGGCCACTCTGGGGCCAACGTCCTGACTTTC.

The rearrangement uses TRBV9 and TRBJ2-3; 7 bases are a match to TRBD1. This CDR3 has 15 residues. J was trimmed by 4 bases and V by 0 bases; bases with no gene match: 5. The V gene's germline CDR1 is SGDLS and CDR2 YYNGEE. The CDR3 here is CASSVDEGAADTQYF. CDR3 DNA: TGTGCCAGCAGCGTAGATGAGGGGGCTGCAGATACGCAGTATTTT.

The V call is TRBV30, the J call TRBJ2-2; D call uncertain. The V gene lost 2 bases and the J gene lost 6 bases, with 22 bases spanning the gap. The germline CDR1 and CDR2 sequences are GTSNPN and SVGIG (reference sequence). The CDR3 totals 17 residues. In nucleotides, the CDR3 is TGTGCCTGGAGTAATTCCAGGATGGTCAGCCGGGCCGGGGAGCTGTTTTTT. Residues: CAWSNSRMVSRAGELFF. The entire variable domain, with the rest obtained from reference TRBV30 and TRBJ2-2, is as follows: SQTIHQWPATLVQPVGSPLSLECTVEGTSNPNLYWYRQAAGRGLQLLFYSVGIGQISSEVPQNLSASRPQDRQFILSSKKLLLSDSGFYLCAWSNSRMVSRAGELFFGEGSRLTVL.

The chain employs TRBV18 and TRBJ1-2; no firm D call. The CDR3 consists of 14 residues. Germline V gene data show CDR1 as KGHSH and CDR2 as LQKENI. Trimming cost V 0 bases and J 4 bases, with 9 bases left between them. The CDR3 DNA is TGTGCCAGCTCACCACCGCGGGATAGCTATGGCTACACCTTC. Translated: CASSPPRDSYGYTF.

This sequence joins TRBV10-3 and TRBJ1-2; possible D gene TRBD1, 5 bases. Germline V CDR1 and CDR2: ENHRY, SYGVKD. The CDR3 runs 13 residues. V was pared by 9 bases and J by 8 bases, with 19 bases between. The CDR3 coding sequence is TGTGCCATAAAAGGGGCAGGGAATGGGGGCTACACCTTC. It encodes CAIKGAGNGGYTF.

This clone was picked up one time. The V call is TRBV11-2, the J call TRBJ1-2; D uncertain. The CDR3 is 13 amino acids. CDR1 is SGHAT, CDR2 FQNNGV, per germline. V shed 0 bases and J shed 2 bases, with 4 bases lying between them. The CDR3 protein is CASSLDGNYGYTF. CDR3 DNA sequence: TGTGCCAGCAGCTTAGACGGGAACTATGGCTACACCTTC.

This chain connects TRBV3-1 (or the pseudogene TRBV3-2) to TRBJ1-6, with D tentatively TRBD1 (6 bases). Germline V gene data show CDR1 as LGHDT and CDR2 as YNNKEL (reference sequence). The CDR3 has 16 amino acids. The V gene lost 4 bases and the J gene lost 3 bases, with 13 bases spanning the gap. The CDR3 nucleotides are TGTGCCAGCAGCCTTGGACAGATCCTCTATAATTCACCCCTCCACTTT. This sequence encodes CASSLGQILYNSPLHF.

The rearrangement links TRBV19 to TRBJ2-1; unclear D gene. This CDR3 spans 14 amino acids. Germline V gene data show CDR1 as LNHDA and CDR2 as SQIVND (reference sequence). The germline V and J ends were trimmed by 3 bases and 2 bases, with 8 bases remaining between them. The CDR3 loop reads CASSMRPAYNEQFF. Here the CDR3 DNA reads TGTGCCAGTAGTATGCGGCCCGCCTACAATGAGCAGTTCTTC.

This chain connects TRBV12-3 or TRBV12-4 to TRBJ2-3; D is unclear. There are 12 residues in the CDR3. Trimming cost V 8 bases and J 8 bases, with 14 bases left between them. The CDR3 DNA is TGTGCCAGCGCTCAGCCTCCCGGTACGCAGTATTTT. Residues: CASAQPPGTQYF.

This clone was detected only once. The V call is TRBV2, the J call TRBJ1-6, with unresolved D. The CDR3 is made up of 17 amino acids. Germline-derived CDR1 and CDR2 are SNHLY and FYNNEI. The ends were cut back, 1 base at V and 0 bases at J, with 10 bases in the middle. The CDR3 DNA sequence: TGTGCCAGCAGTGAAGGTGGGCTTAGCTCCTATAATTCACCCCTCCACTTT. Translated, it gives CASSEGGLSSYNSPLHF.

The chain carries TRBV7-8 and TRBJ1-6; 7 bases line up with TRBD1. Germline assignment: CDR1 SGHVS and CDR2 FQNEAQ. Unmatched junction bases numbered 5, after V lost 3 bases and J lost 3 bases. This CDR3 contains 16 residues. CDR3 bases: TGTGCCAGCAGCTTGGGGACAGATCACTATAATTCACCCCTCCACTTT. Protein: CASSLGTDHYNSPLHF.